Listed here are 4 T cell receptor beta chains from one sample, sequenced in a study of spatial heterogeneity in lung cancer. TCRdb passed the 5' RACE reads through MiXCR, listing each CDR3 protein once. The sample records roughly 48,000 distinct CDR3 sequences, roughly 5.2% being singletons. Time point: sample taken at primary tumor resection. The sequences come from PBMCs, collected at surgery. These receptors were obtained from a male donor with early-stage non-small cell lung cancer.

The sample holds many counts of this clonotype. The genes are TRBV7-9 and TRBJ2-1; D gene unclear. Germline V gives CDR1 SEHNR, CDR2 FQNEAQ (reference sequence). CDR3 length: 15 residues. Trimming pared 2 bases from V and 3 bases from J, leaving 11 bases between. The CDR3 loop reads CASSLSVGIYNEQFF. The DNA for the CDR3 is TGTGCCAGCAGCTTAAGTGTCGGCATCTACAATGAGCAGTTCTTC.

This clonotype has at least ten counts. This chain joins TRBV6-5 and TRBJ2-7; 7 nucleotides align to TRBD1. CDR3 size: 15 residues. V lost 6 bases, J lost 0 bases, and 8 bases stayed unmatched. The germline V gene has CDR1 MNHEY and CDR2 SVGAGI. The CDR3 loop is CASSTGQSVSYEQYF. CDR3 bases: TGTGCCAGCAGCACGGGACAGAGCGTCTCCTACGAGCAGTACTTC.

This clonotype was observed at least ten times. The rearrangement joins TRBV6-1 to TRBJ1-2; D is ambiguous. The germline CDR1 and CDR2 sequences are MNHNS and SASEGT. CDR3 length equals 12 residues. The V gene lost 1 base and the J gene lost 5 bases, with 5 bases spanning the gap. The chain's CDR3 is CASSEGKYGYTF. The CDR3 DNA reads TGTGCCAGCAGTGAAGGAAAGTATGGCTACACCTTC.

This clonotype was seen only a few times. The genes are TRBV7-2 and TRBJ2-2; 9 nucleotides line up with TRBD2. The junction had 3 bases not matched to a gene; V was cut back by 5 bases and J by 2 bases. CDR1 and CDR2 (germline): SGHTA, FQGNSA. This CDR3 has 15 residues. The CDR3 is CASSRLAANTGELFF. In DNA, the CDR3 is TGTGCCAGCAGCCGACTAGCGGCTAACACCGGGGAGCTGTTTTTT.